This T cell receptor (beta chain) was sequenced for a study of pediatric ulcerative colitis. Regarding the study as a whole: Blood samples from a couple of patients yielded substantially fewer templates and were excluded from blood-rectal overlap analysis.

The germline CDR1 and CDR2 sequences are SGHTS and YDEGEE. V lost 3 bases, J lost 2 bases, and 15 bases lay in between. This CDR3 contains 16 residues. Rectal tissue came from one to two pinch biopsies taken at colonoscopy. This clone turned up a few times. Its antigen is unidentified. Some clones are missing from TCRdb's copy, which holds only in-frame ones; the method was immunoSEQ multiplex PCR. Of some 24,000 clones in the sample, 70% to 75% were seen once. The specimen was gut tissue. The sequence came from a boy between 10 and 17 years old with severe ulcerative colitis. The chain recombines TRBV5-8 with TRBJ2-1, with D tentatively TRBD2 (5 bases). CDR3 bases: TGTGCCAGCAGCTCGAAGGACGTCGGGACCTACAATGAGCAGTTCTTC. It is translated as CASSSKDVGTYNEQFF.